The rows below give T cell receptor beta chains drawn from one sample of a study of blood T cell repertoires in COVID-19. Sequencing was performed with immunoSEQ multiplex PCR; in TCRdb, only in-frame clones are kept and a portion is missing. The sample lists fewer than 250,000 clones, roughly four fifths occurring once. The sample comprised peripheral blood. The receptors originated from a woman in her sixties or seventies with acute or convalescent COVID-19. The CDR3 runs from the conserved cysteine through the conserved F or W. A D gene is named only where the DNA matches it firmly. The size of a clone is reported for some rows only, either as once, few or many, or as a class for expanded clones.

clone_size,v_call,d_call,j_call,cdr3_aa,cdr3_nt
NA,TRBV7-6,NA,TRBJ1-6,CASSRATEWNSPLHF,TGTGCCAGCAGCAGAGCCACAGAATGGAATTCACCCCTCCACTTT
NA,TRBV10-1,TRBD2,TRBJ2-7,CASSESGGAYEQYF,TGCGCCAGCAGTGAGAGCGGGGGGGCCTACGAGCAGTACTTC
few,TRBV6-5,TRBD1,TRBJ2-7,CASMRDRGLDEQYF,TGTGCCAGCATGAGGGACAGGGGGCTGGACGAGCAGTACTTC
NA,TRBV5-1,TRBD1,TRBJ1-6,CASGQGHNSPLHF,TGCGCCAGCGGACAGGGACACAATTCACCCCTCCACTTT
NA,TRBV7-9,NA,TRBJ2-7,CASSLQGYEQYF,TGTGCCAGCAGCTTACAGGGGTACGAGCAGTACTTC
NA,TRBV6-6,NA,TRBJ1-2,CASSTQGYGYTF,TGTGCCAGCAGTACACAGGGCTATGGCTACACCTTC
NA,TRBV6-5,NA,TRBJ2-1,CASSTRRQNNEQFF,TGTGCCAGCAGTACACGGCGACAGAACAATGAGCAGTTCTTC
NA,TRBV4-2,NA,TRBJ1-4,CASSQDFGATNEKLFF,TGTGCCAGCAGCCAAGATTTTGGAGCAACTAATGAAAAACTGTTTTTT
once,TRBV10-3,TRBD1,TRBJ1-5,CAISDQQGPQPQHF,TGTGCCATCAGTGACCAACAGGGGCCTCAGCCCCAGCATTTT
NA,TRBV29-1,NA,TRBJ1-4,CSGVSGANEKLFF,TGCAGCGGTGTGTCCGGGGCTAATGAAAAACTGTTTTTT
NA,TRBV4-1,NA,TRBJ2-7,CASSQDRTTLREQYF,TGCGCCAGCAGCCAAGATAGAACTACGCTTAGGGAGCAGTACTTC
NA,TRBV7-2,TRBD1,TRBJ1-6,CASSWTGSSYNSPLHF,TGTGCCAGCAGCTGGACAGGGAGCTCCTATAATTCACCCCTCCACTTT
NA,TRBV5-6,TRBD2,TRBJ2-7,CASSTGLAGDFYEQYF,TGTGCCAGCAGCACCGGACTAGCGGGGGATTTCTACGAGCAGTACTTC
NA,TRBV7-8,TRBD1,TRBJ2-7,CASSLADRGIYEQYF,TGTGCCAGCAGCTTAGCGGACAGGGGGATATACGAGCAGTACTTC
NA,TRBV2,TRBD2,TRBJ2-7,CASGEGVLAVYEQYF,TGTGCCAGCGGGGAGGGGGTACTAGCGGTCTACGAGCAGTACTTC
NA,TRBV7-2,NA,TRBJ2-7,CASSLDLYEQYF,TGTGCCAGCAGCTTAGATCTGTACGAGCAGTACTTC
NA,TRBV15,NA,TRBJ2-7,CATSRDLYEQYF,TGTGCCACCAGCAGAGATCTTTACGAGCAGTACTTC
few,TRBV7-9,NA,TRBJ2-7,CASSSAGVYEQYF,TGTGCCAGCAGCTCAGCAGGGGTCTACGAGCAGTACTTC
NA,TRBV4-2,TRBD2,TRBJ2-7,CASSQDHTSGDPYEQYF,TGTGCCAGCAGCCAAGATCACACTAGCGGGGACCCCTACGAGCAGTACTTC
NA,TRBV2,TRBD1,TRBJ1-2,CASSGQGAGGYTF,TGTGCCAGCAGTGGACAGGGGGCGGGAGGCTACACCTTC
NA,TRBV7-2,TRBD1,TRBJ1-6,CASSLLPPRTGSNSPLHF,TGTGCCAGCAGCTTACTACCCCCCCGGACAGGTTCTAATTCACCCCTCCACTTT
NA,TRBV6-6,NA,TRBJ1-1,CASSYLGTSEAFF,TGTGCCAGCAGTTACTTAGGGACATCTGAAGCTTTCTTT
NA,TRBV29-1,TRBD1,TRBJ2-6,CSVEATGAPNVLTF,TGCAGCGTTGAAGCAACAGGGGCGCCCAACGTCCTGACTTTC
NA,TRBV28,NA,TRBJ1-2,CASSLGGSNYGYTF,TGTGCCAGCAGTTTAGGGGGGTCTAACTATGGCTACACCTTC
NA,TRBV6-2/TRBV6-3,NA,TRBJ1-1,CASSRQGNTEAFF,TGTGCCAGCAGTAGGCAGGGTAACACTGAAGCTTTCTTT
NA,TRBV18,NA,TRBJ2-7,CASSSGRQGGYEQYF,TGTGCCAGCTCCTCGGGCCGGCAGGGGGGCTACGAGCAGTACTTC
NA,TRBV7-2,NA,TRBJ1-6,CASSLNAEGSPLHF,TGTGCCAGCAGCTTAAACGCGGAGGGTTCACCCCTCCACTTT
NA,TRBV24-1,NA,TRBJ1-6,CATRLRVYNSPLHF,TGTGCCACCAGGCTCAGGGTCTATAATTCACCCCTCCACTTT
NA,TRBV7-9,NA,TRBJ1-1,CASSLQGTTEAFF,TGTGCCAGCAGCTTGCAGGGAACCACTGAAGCTTTCTTT
few,TRBV7-9,NA,TRBJ1-3,CASSLGTHSGNTIYF,TGTGCCAGCAGCTTAGGGACACACTCTGGAAACACCATATATTTT
NA,TRBV9,NA,TRBJ2-2,CASSVVPGTNTGELFF,TGTGCCAGCAGCGTAGTACCAGGAACGAACACCGGGGAGCTGTTTTTT
NA,TRBV6-1,TRBD1,TRBJ1-2,CASSAVPGQVGGYGYTF,TGTGCCAGCAGTGCAGTCCCGGGACAGGTGGGAGGCTATGGCTACACCTTC
NA,TRBV5-1,TRBD1,TRBJ1-3,CASSLQGAAGNTIYF,TGCGCCAGCAGCTTACAGGGGGCTGCTGGAAACACCATATATTTT
NA,TRBV25-1,NA,TRBJ1-2,CASSEPFPGSNYGYTF,TGTGCCAGCAGTGAACCGTTCCCAGGGTCCAACTATGGCTACACCTTC
few,TRBV7-9,NA,TRBJ1-4,CASSLQGKSNEKLFF,TGTGCCAGCAGCTTACAGGGGAAATCTAATGAAAAACTGTTTTTT
NA,TRBV19,NA,TRBJ1-1,CASSPRGRTEAFF,TGTGCCAGTAGTCCCCGGGGGAGGACTGAAGCTTTCTTT
many,TRBV3-1/TRBV3-2,NA,TRBJ1-1,CASSQGPGWDTEAFF,TGTGCCAGCAGCCAAGGACCGGGGTGGGACACTGAAGCTTTCTTT
few,TRBV20-1,TRBD1,TRBJ1-2,CSASLPVDRGGGYTF,TGCAGTGCTAGTCTACCGGTGGACAGGGGAGGTGGCTACACCTTC
NA,TRBV10-3,TRBD1,TRBJ1-1,CAISEGQGGVTEAFF,TGTGCCATCAGTGAGGGACAGGGAGGTGTCACTGAAGCTTTCTTT
NA,TRBV10-3,NA,TRBJ1-6,CAISEYGGTINSPLHF,TGTGCCATCAGTGAGTACGGAGGGACGATAAATTCACCCCTCCACTTT
NA,TRBV3-1/TRBV3-2,NA,TRBJ1-1,CASSAWGGGNTEAFF,TGTGCCAGCAGCGCATGGGGCGGGGGTAACACTGAAGCTTTCTTT
NA,TRBV6-5,TRBD1,TRBJ1-1,CASSPDRARTEAFF,TGTGCCAGCAGCCCGGACAGGGCTCGGACTGAAGCTTTCTTT
NA,TRBV5-1,NA,TRBJ2-3,CASSGGMSSDTQYF,TGCGCCAGCAGTGGAGGGATGTCGTCAGATACGCAGTATTTT
once,TRBV5-1,NA,TRBJ1-4,CASSSRASNEKLFF,TGCGCCAGCAGCTCCAGGGCCTCTAATGAAAAACTGTTTTTT
NA,TRBV6-2/TRBV6-3,NA,TRBJ1-5,CASSASRGRGPASNQPQHF,TGTGCCAGCAGTGCATCCCGGGGCAGGGGACCGGCGAGCAATCAGCCCCAGCATTTT
NA,TRBV27,TRBD1,TRBJ2-2,CASSLNRGPGELFF,TGTGCCAGCAGTTTAAACAGGGGGCCCGGGGAGCTGTTTTTT
few,TRBV4-2,TRBD1,TRBJ2-1,CASSQEQGMNYEQFF,TGTGCCAGCAGCCAAGAACAGGGGATGAATTATGAGCAGTTCTTC
NA,TRBV6-2/TRBV6-3,NA,TRBJ1-5,CASSYGNSNQPQHF,TGTGCTAGCAGTTACGGCAATAGCAATCAGCCCCAGCATTTT
NA,TRBV6-5,NA,TRBJ1-1,CASIPGTLNTEAFF,TGTGCCAGCATACCTGGGACACTGAACACTGAAGCTTTCTTT
few,TRBV18,TRBD1,TRBJ1-6,CASSGQGPGNSPLHF,TGTGCCAGCTCGGGACAGGGTCCCGGTAATTCACCCCTCCACTTT